This T cell receptor beta chain was documented in a study of T-cell reconstitution after alpha-beta-depleted transplantation in children. The table lists this clonotype with a few counts. Antigen: not known. Study results and limitations: Reportedly, alpha-beta T cells present about two months post-transplant originated from several hundred expanded clones of graft origin. T-cell numbers and diversity, one year after transplant, stemmed largely from T cells that were newly produced. For some patients, TCRbeta diversity was high at day 60 because of recipient T cells and thymic progenitors that survived.

There are 17 residues in the CDR3. Per the germline V gene, CDR1 is SGHNT and CDR2 is YYREEE (reference sequence). V was cut by 1 base and J by 2 bases, with 16 bases left in between. Construction of the TCRbeta library involved unique molecular identifiers. TCRdb re-analysed the PCR reads in MiXCR, keeping a single row per CDR3 protein. This repertoire shows approximately 130,000 distinct CDR3 sequences, about 9.5% found once; its top ten account for 24%. This sequence was found in a girl under three years old who had a stem cell transplant for combined immunodeficiency, so the T cells may come from the graft donor. The genes are TRBV5-4 and TRBJ2-1; no clear D gene. This sample comprised PBMCs, mostly from graft donor cells, obtained 180 days after TCRalphabeta/CD19-depleted stem cell transplant. CDR3 bases: TGTGCCAGCAGCTTGTCTTTGGCAAGGGCGACCTACAATGAGCAGTTCTTC. Amino acid sequence: CASSLSLARATYNEQFF.